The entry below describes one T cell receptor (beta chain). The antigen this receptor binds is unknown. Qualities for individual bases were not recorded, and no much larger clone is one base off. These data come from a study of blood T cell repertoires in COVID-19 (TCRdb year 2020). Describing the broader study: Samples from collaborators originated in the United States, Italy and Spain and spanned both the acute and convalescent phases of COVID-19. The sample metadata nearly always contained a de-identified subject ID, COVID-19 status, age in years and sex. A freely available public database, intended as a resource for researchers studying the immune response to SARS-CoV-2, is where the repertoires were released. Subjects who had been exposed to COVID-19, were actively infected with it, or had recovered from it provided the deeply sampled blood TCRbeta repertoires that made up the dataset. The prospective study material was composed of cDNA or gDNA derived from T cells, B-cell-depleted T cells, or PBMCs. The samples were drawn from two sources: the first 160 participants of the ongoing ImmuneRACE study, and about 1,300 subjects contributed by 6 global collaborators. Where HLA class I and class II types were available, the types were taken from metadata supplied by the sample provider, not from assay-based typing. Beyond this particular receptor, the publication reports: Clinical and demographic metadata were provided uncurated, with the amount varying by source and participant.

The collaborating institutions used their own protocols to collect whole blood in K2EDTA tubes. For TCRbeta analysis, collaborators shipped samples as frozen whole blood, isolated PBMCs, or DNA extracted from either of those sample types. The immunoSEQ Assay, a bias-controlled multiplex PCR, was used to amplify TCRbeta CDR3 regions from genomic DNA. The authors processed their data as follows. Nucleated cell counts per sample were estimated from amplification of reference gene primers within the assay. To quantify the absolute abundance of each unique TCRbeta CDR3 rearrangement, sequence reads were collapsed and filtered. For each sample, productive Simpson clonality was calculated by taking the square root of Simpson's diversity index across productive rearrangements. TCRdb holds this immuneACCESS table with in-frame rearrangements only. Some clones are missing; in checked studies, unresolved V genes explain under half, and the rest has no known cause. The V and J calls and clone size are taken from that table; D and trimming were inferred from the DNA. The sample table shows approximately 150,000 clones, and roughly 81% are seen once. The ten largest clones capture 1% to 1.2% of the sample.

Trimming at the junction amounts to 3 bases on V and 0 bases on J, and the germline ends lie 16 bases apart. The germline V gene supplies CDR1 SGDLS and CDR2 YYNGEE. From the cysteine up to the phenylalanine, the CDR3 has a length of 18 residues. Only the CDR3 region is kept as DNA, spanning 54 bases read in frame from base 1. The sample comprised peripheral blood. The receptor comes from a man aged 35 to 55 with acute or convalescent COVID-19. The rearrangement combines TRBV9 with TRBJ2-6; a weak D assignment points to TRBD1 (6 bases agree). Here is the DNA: TGTGCCAGCAGCGCCTCCGGGACACAACACTCTGGGGCCAACGTCCTGACTTTC. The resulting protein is CASSASGTQHSGANVLTF.